This T cell receptor beta chain stems from a study of CD8+CD57+ T cells in acquired aplastic anemia. Turning to the study itself: Isolated CD4+ and CD8+ cells, once sorted, yielded DNA averaging approximately 3 ug.

All sequencing subjects had displayed CD8+CD57+ cell expansion on flow cytometry. Severe acquired aplastic anemia was present in every patient. None of the patients had been given any therapy when their blood was sampled. Genomic DNA was employed as the template in profiling TCR beta VDJ and CDR3. In TCRdb, the reads were re-called with MiXCR into one record per CDR3 protein. This table holds a few hundred thousand distinct CDR3 sequences, over 25% found once. Whole-study findings and limits: A significant difference in CD8+ Simpson's diversity between patients and controls was not found.

Germline V gene data show CDR1 as SGHRS and CDR2 as YFSETQ. The CDR3 is 15 amino acids. The ends lost 4 bases at V and 6 bases at J; junction bases unmatched: 10. Turning to this clonotype: The antigen is not known.

The chain employs TRBV5-1 and TRBJ1-1, with 9 bases identical to TRBD1. The material sequenced was sorted CD4+, CD8+, or CD8+CD57+ T cells (not recorded which) from PBMCs. The TCR originated in a human donor with aplastic anemia. The CDR3 DNA is TGCGCCAGCAGCAGTCGGACAGGGGAAGAGTCTGAAGCTTTCTTT. This sequence encodes CASSSRTGEESEAFF.